This passage covers 11 T cell receptor beta chains from one sample sequenced in a study of blood T cell repertoires in COVID-19. Method: immunoSEQ multiplex PCR; TCRdb's copy keeps in-frame clones and lacks some. The table has fewer than 250,000 clones, 80% seen once; the top ten hold 6% to 8.5%. What was sequenced was peripheral blood. Receptor source: a man in his sixties with acute or convalescent COVID-19.

This clone has just one count. The V call is TRBV7-3, the J call TRBJ1-1; D unclear. Germline CDR1 reads SGHTA; CDR2 reads FQGTGA. This CDR3 comprises 14 residues. The germline V and J ends were trimmed by 1 base and 1 base, with 7 bases remaining between them. CDR3 in amino acids: CASSLNGENTEAFF. The CDR3, as DNA: TGTGCCAGCAGCTTAAACGGTGAGAACACTGAAGCTTTCTTT.

The V call is TRBV15, the J call TRBJ2-3; D gene uncertain. Germline values: CDR1 LNHNV, CDR2 YYDKDF (reference sequence). Trimming cost V 0 bases and J 5 bases, with 6 bases left between them. This CDR3 is 13 amino acids long. The CDR3 spells CATSRDSLDTQYF. DNA of the CDR3: TGTGCCACCAGCAGAGACTCTTTAGATACGCAGTATTTT. Complete variable domain (other parts from reference TRBV15 and TRBJ2-3): DAMVIQNPRYQVTQFGKPVTLSCSQTLNHNVMYWYQQKSSQAPKLLFHYYDKDFNNEADTPDNFQSRRPNTSFCFLDIRSPGLGDTAMYLCATSRDSLDTQYFGPGTRLTVL.

The V call is TRBV4-1, the J call TRBJ2-3; 7 bases line up with TRBD1. This CDR3 comprises 16 residues. Losses at the gene ends were 2 bases for V and 0 bases for J; bases not matched to a gene: 5. Germline loops: CDR1 MGHRA, CDR2 YSYEKL. The CDR3 loop reads CASSQYNRGSTDTQYF. CDR3 nucleotides: TGCGCCAGCAGCCAATATAACAGGGGAAGCACAGATACGCAGTATTTT.

CDR3 DNA sequence: TGTGCCAGCAGCGTAGGTAACGGGGGGGCCACAGATACGCAGTATTTT. Protein sequence: CASSVGNGGATDTQYF. The V gene is TRBV9, the J gene TRBJ2-3, with TRBD2 matching 8 bases. The CDR3 is 16 amino acids. J lost 2 bases, V lost 0 bases, and 5 bases had no gene match. Germline CDR1 and CDR2: SGDLS and YYNGEE.

The chain has TRBV10-1 and TRBJ2-1; D is ambiguous. CDR3 length equals 15 residues. Per germline, CDR1 WNHNN and CDR2 SYGVQD (reference sequence). V was cut by 3 bases and J by 5 bases, with 14 bases left in between. CDR3 nucleotide sequence: TGCGCCAGCAGTGACGACTCTCTGATGAACAATGAGCAGTTCTTC. Translating gives CASSDDSLMNNEQFF.

This clone has only a few counts. The chain recombines TRBV5-1 with TRBJ2-2; possible D gene TRBD2, 6 bases. CDR3 length: 15 residues. V lost 2 bases and J 7 bases, leaving 15 bases between the germline ends. CDR1 is SGHRS, CDR2 YFSETQ, per germline. The CDR3 spells CASSFQGGGGGELFF. CDR3 nucleotide sequence: TGCGCCAGCAGCTTCCAGGGAGGAGGCGGCGGGGAGCTGTTTTTT.

This chain links TRBV5-1 with TRBJ2-1, with 14 bases aligning to TRBD2. After removal of 4 bases from V and 6 bases from J, the junction contained 6 bases not matched to a gene. Germline CDR1 reads SGHRS; CDR2 reads YFSETQ. The CDR3 consists of 16 residues. The CDR3 DNA is TGCGCCAGCAGCCCAACCGGGACTAGCGGGAGCAATGAGCAGTTCTTC. As protein: CASSPTGTSGSNEQFF.

The rearrangement joins TRBV29-1 to TRBJ1-3; D ambiguous. The CDR3 consists of 13 residues. Germline V gene sequence: CDR1 SQVTM, CDR2 ANQGSEA. Between the trimmed V and J ends, which lost 3 bases and 5 bases, there was a span of 11 bases. The CDR3 nucleotides are TGCAGCGTTGAGCGGGGAAGTAGAAACACCATATATTTT. The encoded protein is CSVERGSRNTIYF.

The rearrangement joins TRBV7-3 to TRBJ2-2, with D possibly being TRBD1 (5 bases). V lost 5 bases and J 0 bases, leaving 10 bases between the germline ends. The CDR3 totals 15 residues. The V gene's germline CDR1 is SGHTA and CDR2 FQGTGA. The CDR3 protein is CASSQGVANTGELFF. The CDR3 DNA sequence: TGTGCCAGCAGCCAAGGGGTAGCGAACACCGGGGAGCTGTTTTTT.

The chain employs TRBV6-6 and TRBJ2-2; TRBD2 matches at 8 bases. This CDR3 region has 15 residues. With 5 bases clipped from V and 1 base from J, the junction kept 3 bases outside the gene matches. Germline CDR1 reads MNHNY; CDR2 reads SVGAGI (reference sequence). The CDR3 nucleotides are TGTGCCAGCAGTGAGAGCGGGGGGAACACCGGGGAGCTGTTTTTT. Protein: CASSESGGNTGELFF.

This chain connects TRBV10-3 to TRBJ2-7; 9 bases align to TRBD1. This CDR3 spans 14 amino acids. CDR1 and CDR2 (germline): ENHRY, SYGVKD. The V gene end was trimmed by 4 bases and the J gene end by 4 bases; junction bases not matched to a gene: 5. This CDR3 is CAISVGTGNYEQYF. CDR3 DNA sequence: TGTGCCATCAGTGTAGGGACAGGGAATTACGAGCAGTACTTC.